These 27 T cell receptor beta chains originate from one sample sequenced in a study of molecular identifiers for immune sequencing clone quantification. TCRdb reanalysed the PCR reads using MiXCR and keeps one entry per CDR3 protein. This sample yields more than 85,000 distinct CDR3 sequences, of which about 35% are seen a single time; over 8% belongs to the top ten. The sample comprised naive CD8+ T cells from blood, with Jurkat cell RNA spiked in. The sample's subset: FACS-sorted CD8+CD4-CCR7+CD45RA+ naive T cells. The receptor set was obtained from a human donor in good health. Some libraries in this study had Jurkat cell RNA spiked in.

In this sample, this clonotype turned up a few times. Here the CDR3 DNA reads TGTGCCAGCAGTTTTGGTTTTGGTCCAGATACGCAGTATTTT. It translates to CASSFGFGPDTQYF. The V gene is TRBV28, the J gene TRBJ2-3; unclear D gene. The CDR3 length is 14 residues. V was trimmed by 3 bases and J by 4 bases, leaving 11 bases between them. Per the germline V gene, CDR1 is MDHEN and CDR2 is SYDVKM.

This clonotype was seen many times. CDR3 DNA sequence: TGTGCCAGCACCGAGGGCCCAGATACGCAGTATTTT. Amino acids: CASTEGPDTQYF. The J gene is TRBJ2-3, the V gene TRBV12-3 or TRBV12-4, with D perhaps matching TRBD2 (5 bases). The CDR3 spans 12 residues. The ends were cut back, 7 bases at V and 4 bases at J, with 9 bases in the middle.

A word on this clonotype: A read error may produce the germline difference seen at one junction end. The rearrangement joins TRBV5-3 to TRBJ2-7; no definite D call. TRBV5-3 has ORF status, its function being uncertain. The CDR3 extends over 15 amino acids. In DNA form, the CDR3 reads TGTGCCAGCAGCTTGGAAGGTTGGCCCCCCTACGAGCAGAACTTC. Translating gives CASSLEGWPPYEQNF.

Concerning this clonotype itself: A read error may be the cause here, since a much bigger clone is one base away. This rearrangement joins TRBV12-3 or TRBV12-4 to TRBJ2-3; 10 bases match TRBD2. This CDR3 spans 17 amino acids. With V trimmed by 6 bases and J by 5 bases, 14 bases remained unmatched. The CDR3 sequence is CASSSLGTSDELDTQYF. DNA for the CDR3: TGTGCCAGCAGCTCCCTCGGGACTAGCGATGAATTAGATACGCAGTATTTT.

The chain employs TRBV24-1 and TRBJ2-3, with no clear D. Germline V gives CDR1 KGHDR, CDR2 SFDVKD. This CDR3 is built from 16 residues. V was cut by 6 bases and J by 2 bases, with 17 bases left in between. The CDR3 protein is CATSRPDRHITDTQYF. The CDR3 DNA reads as TGTGCCACCAGTCGACCCGACCGACATATCACAGATACGCAGTATTTT.

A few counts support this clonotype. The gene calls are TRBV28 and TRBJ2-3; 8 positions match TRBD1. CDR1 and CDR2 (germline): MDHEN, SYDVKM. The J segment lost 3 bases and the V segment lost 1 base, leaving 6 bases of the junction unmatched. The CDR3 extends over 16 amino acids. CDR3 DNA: TGTGCCAGCAGTTTATCCCGGGACAGGTGGACAGATACGCAGTATTTT. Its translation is CASSLSRDRWTDTQYF.

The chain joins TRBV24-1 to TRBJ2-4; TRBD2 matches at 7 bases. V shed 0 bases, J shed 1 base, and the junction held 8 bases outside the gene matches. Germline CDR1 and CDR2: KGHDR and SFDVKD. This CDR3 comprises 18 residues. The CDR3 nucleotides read TGTGCCACCAGTGATTTGCTGGGCGGGAGTTCGGCCAAAAACATTCAGTACTTC. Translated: CATSDLLGGSSAKNIQYF.

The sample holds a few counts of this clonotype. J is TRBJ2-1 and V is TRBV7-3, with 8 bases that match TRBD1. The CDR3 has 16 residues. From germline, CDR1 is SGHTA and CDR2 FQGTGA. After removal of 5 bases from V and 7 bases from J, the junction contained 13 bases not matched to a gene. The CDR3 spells CASSPQGARTKNEQFF. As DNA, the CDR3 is TGTGCCAGCAGCCCCCAGGGGGCGCGAACCAAAAATGAGCAGTTCTTC.

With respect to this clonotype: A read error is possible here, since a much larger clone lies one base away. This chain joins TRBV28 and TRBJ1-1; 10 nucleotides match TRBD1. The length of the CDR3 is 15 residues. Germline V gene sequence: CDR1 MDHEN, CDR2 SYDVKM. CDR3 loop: CASRGMDRGSTEAIF. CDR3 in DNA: TGTGCCAGTAGGGGAATGGACAGGGGGAGCACTGAAGCTATCTTT.

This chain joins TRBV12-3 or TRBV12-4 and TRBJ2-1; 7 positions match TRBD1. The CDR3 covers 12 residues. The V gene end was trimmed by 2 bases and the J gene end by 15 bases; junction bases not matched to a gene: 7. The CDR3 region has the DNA TGTGCCAGCAGTTTACTCTTGACAGGGTTGTTCTTC. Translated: CASSLLLTGLFF.

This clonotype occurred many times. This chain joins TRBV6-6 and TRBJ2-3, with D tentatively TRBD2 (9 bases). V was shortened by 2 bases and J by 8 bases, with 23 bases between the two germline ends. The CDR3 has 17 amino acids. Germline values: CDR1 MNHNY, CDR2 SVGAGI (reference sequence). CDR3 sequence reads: CASSYVWLAGQEGTQYF. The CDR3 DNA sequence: TGTGCCAGCAGTTACGTGTGGCTAGCGGGACAGGAAGGTACGCAGTATTTT.

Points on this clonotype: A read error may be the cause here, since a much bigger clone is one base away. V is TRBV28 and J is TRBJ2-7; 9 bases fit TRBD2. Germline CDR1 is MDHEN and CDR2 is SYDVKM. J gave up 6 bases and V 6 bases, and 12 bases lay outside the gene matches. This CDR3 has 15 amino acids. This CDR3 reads CASSPLASGNFEQYF. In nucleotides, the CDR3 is TGTGCCAGCAGCCCCTTGGCTAGCGGGAACTTCGAGCAGTACTTC.

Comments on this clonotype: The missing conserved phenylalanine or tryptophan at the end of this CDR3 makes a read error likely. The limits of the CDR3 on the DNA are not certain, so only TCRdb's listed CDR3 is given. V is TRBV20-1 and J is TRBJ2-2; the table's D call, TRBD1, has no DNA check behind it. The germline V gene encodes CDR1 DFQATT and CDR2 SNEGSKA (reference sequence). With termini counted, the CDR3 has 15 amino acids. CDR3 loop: CSARASPWDTGELLL.

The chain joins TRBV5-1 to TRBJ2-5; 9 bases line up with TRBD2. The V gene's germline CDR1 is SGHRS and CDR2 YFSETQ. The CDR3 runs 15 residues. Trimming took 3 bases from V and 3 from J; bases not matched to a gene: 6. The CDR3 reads CASSYRLAEKETQYF. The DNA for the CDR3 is TGCGCCAGCAGCTACCGACTAGCGGAGAAAGAGACCCAGTACTTC.

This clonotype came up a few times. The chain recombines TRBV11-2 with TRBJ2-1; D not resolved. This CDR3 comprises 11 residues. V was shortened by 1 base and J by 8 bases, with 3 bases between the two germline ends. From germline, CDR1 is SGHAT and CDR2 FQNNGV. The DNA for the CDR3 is TGTGCCAGCAGCTTAGGCCATGAGCAGTTCTTC. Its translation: CASSLGHEQFF.

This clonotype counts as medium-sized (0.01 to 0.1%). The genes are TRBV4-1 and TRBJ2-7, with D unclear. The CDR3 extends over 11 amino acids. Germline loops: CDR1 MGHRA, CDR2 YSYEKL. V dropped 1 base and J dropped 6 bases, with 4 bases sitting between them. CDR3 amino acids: CASSQGVEQYF. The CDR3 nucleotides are TGCGCCAGCAGCCAAGGGGTCGAGCAGTACTTC.

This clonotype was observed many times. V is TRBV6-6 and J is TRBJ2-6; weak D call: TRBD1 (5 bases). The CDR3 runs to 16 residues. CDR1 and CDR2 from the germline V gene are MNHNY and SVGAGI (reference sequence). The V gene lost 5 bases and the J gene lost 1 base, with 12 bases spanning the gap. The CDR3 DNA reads TGTGCCAGCAGTACAGACAGTGGGTCTGGGGCCAACGTCCTGACTTTC. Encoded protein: CASSTDSGSGANVLTF.

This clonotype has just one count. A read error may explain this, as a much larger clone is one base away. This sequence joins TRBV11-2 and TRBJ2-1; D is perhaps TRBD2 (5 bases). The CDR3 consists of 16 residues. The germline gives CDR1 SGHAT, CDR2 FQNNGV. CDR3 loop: CASSLNSLGFYYEQFF. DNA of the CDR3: TGTGCCAGCAGCTTAAATTCACTAGGGTTCTACTATGAGCAGTTCTTC. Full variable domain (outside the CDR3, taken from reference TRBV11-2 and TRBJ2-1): EAGVAQSPRYKIIEKRQSVAFWCNPISGHATLYWYQQILGQGPKLLIQFQNNGVVDDSQLPKDRFSAERLKGVDSTLKIQPAKLEDSAVYLCASSLNSLGFYYEQFFGPGTRLTVL.

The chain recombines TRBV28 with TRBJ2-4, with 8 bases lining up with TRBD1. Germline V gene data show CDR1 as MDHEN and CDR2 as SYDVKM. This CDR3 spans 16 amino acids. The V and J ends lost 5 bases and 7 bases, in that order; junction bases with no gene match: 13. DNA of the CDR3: TGTGCCAGCAGTCAGGGGGCACCTGCTCGAATGAACATTCAGTACTTC. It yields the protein CASSQGAPARMNIQYF.

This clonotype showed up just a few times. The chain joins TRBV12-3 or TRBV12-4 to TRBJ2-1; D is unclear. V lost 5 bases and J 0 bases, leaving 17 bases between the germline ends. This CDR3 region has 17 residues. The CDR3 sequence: CASSPPDAVSSYNEQFF. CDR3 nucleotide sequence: TGTGCCAGCAGTCCCCCGGACGCTGTTAGCTCCTACAATGAGCAGTTCTTC.

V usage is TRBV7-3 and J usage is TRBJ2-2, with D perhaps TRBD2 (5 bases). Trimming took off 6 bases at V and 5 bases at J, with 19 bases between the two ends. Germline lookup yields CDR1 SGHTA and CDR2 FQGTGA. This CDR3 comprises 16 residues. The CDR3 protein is CASSYLKPLVTGELFF. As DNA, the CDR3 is TGTGCCAGCAGTTACCTTAAACCACTAGTTACCGGGGAGCTGTTTTTT.

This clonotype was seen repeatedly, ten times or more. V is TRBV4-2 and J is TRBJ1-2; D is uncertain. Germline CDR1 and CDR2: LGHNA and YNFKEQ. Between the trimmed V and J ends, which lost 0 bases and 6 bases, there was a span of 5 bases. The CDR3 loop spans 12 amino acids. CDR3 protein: CASSQDSDGYTF. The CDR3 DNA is TGTGCCAGCAGCCAAGACAGTGATGGCTACACCTTC.

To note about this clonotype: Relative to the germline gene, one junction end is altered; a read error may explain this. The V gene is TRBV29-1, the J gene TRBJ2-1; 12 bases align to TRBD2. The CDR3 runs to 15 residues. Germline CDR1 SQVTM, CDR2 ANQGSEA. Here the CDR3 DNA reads TGCAGCGCTCGACTAGCGGGAGTGTCCTACAAAGAGCAGTTCTTC. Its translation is CSARLAGVSYKEQFF.

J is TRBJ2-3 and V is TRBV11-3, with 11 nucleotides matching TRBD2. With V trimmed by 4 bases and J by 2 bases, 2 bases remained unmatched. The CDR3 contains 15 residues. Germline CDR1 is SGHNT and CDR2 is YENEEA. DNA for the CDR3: TGTGCCAGCAGCTCGACTAGCGGGGCCACAGATACGCAGTATTTT. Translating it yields CASSSTSGATDTQYF.

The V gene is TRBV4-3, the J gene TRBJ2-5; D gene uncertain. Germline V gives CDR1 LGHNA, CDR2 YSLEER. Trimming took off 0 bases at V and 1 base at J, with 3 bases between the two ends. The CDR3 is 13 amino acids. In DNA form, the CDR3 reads TGCGCCAGCAGCCAAGATTCCCAAGAGACCCAGTACTTC. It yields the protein CASSQDSQETQYF.

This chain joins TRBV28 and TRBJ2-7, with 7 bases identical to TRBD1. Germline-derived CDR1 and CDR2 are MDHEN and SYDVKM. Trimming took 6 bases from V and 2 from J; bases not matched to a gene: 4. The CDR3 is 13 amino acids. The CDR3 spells CASSARGTYEQYF. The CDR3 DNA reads TGTGCCAGCAGCGCCAGGGGGACCTACGAGCAGTACTTC.

CDR3 protein: CASSIPGRALYEQYF. The CDR3, as DNA: TGTGCCAGTAGTATACCCGGGAGGGCCCTCTACGAGCAGTACTTC. The V call is TRBV19, the J call TRBJ2-7, with 8 bases lining up with TRBD2. Germline V gene lookup returns CDR1 LNHDA and CDR2 SQIVND (reference sequence). With V trimmed by 2 bases and J by 3 bases, 6 bases remained unmatched. This CDR3 region has 15 residues. The variable domain in full, completed from reference TRBV19 and TRBJ2-7, reads DGGITQSPKYLFRKEGQNVTLSCEQNLNHDAMYWYRQDPGQGLRLIYYSQIVNDFQKGDIAEGYSVSREKKESFPLTVTSAQKNPTAFYLCASSIPGRALYEQYFGPGTRLTVT.